What follows describes a single T cell receptor (beta chain). Per the authors' pipeline: Estimation of nucleated cell counts relied on the amplification of reference gene primers. Sequencing was performed with immunoSEQ multiplex PCR; in TCRdb, only in-frame clones are kept and a portion is missing. V and J calls plus clone size are reproduced from that table; the DNA served to infer D and trimming. The sample has some 140,000 clones; roughly 85% are singletons. The sample is drawn from a study of blood T cell repertoires in COVID-19. Across the whole study: Both acute and convalescent COVID-19 samples were obtained from the United States, Italy and Spain.

The V and J ends lost 4 bases and 0 bases respectively, with 12 bases between them. The germline V gene encodes CDR1 SNHLY and CDR2 FYNNEI. CDR3 length: 15 residues. The receptor was derived from a man aged 55 to 70 with acute or convalescent COVID-19. The specimen sequenced was peripheral blood. The V call is TRBV2, the J call TRBJ1-2; D is unclear. The CDR3, as DNA: TGTGCCAGCAGTGTTAGCGCAGTAGCTAACTATGGCTACACCTTC. Its protein product is CASSVSAVANYGYTF. Full variable domain (rest looked up from reference TRBV2 and TRBJ1-2): EPEVTQTPSHQVTQMGQEVILRCVPISNHLYFYWYRQILGQKVEFLVSFYNNEISEKSEIFDDQFSVERPDGSNFTLKIRSTKLEDSAMYFCASSVSAVANYGYTFGSGTRLTVV.